A selection of T cell receptor beta chains follows, all from one sample in a study of technical replicates of blood from several donors. Sequencing used immunoSEQ multiplex PCR; TCRdb keeps in-frame clones, though not all of them. The table has approximately 77,000 clones, roughly 92% seen once. Sequences were obtained from T cells isolated from PBMCs. Receptor source: a human donor in good health. The CDR3 runs from the conserved cysteine through the conserved F or W. Fields, in order: V gene, D gene, CDR3 protein. D genes are given only for firm matches.

>TRBV7-9|.
CASSFGLSSSYEQYF
>TRBV6-5|.
CASRGSGPETQYF
>TRBV7-8|TRBD1
CASSSWTGEGNQPQHF
>TRBV4-2|TRBD1
CASSHLGTGETEAFF
>TRBV28|.
CASSYLDEQYF
>TRBV21-1|.
CASRKGQGKTEAFF
>TRBV13|.
CASSLDVGGVSYNEQFF
>TRBV10-3|.
CAILTLGGTEAFF
>TRBV19|.
CASSPHPTGELFF
>TRBV11-3|.
CASSLTWTGELFF
>TRBV6-1|.
CASNTGRTSNQPQHF
>TRBV11-3|TRBD2
CASSLAGTSVGGELFF
>TRBV19|.
CASRTGRGWYF
>TRBV6-5|.
CASSYREGDTEAFF
>TRBV2|TRBD2
CASSGLAYEQYF
>TRBV15|.
CATSKVAGEETQYF
>TRBV19|.
CASSIGQGGYEQYF
>TRBV9|.
CASSVSSGELFF
>TRBV7-6|.
CASSPRGYSNQPQHF
>TRBV28|.
CASSESLEQYF
>TRBV7-9|TRBD1
CASSLSGGGEKLFF
>TRBV7-9|.
CASSLAGGPAEAFF
>TRBV7-2|.
CASSASKAHYEQYF
>TRBV5-1|TRBD1
CASSLDRVEQYF
>TRBV27|.
CASSFDGSTDTQYF
>TRBV27|TRBD1
CASSLFTPGQGLNTEAFF
>TRBV11-2|.
CASSLERQPQHF
>TRBV30|.
CAWSVLSTDTQYF
>TRBV28|TRBD1
CASSIRGRRADTEAFF
>TRBV6-1|.
CASSEGPGQRLEF
>TRBV10-2|TRBD2
CASSDDSGVKETQYF